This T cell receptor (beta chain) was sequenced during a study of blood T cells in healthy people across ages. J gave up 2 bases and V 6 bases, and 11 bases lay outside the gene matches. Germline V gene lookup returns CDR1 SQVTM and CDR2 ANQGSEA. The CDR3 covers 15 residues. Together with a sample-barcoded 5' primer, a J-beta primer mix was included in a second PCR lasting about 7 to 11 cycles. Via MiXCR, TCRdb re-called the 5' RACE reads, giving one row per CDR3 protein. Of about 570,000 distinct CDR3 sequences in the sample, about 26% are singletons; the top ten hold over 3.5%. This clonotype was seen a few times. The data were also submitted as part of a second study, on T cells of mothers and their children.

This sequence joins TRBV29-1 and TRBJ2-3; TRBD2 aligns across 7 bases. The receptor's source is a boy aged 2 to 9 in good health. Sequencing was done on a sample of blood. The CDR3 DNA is TGCAGCGTACAAACAATCGGGACTATCACAGATACGCAGTATTTT. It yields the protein CSVQTIGTITDTQYF.